The T cell receptor beta chain under discussion was sequenced for a study of cytomegalovirus exposure and HLA in healthy donors. The PCR had 60 Vbeta and 13 Jbeta primers. Some clones are missing from TCRdb's copy, which holds only in-frame ones; the method was immunoSEQ multiplex PCR. This table has fewer than 200,000 clones, 12% appearing once. The CDR3 is made up of 14 amino acids. V shed 0 bases and J shed 7 bases, with 11 bases lying between them. Germline V gene lookup returns CDR1 SGHDT and CDR2 YYEEEE. General observations from the study: On later analysis, the bulk of CMV-associated TCR beta chains appeared to be HLA-restricted. About 87% or about 30% of the time was how often most TCR beta V segments were productive, according to an earlier analysis.

This clone turned up a few times. Its antigen is not identified. This chain joins TRBV5-6 and TRBJ1-5, with D possibly matching TRBD1 (5 bases). The sample consisted of PBMCs. The receptor's source is a middle-aged man in good health and CMV-seropositive. The CDR3 here is CASSLGQGDQPQHF. CDR3 nucleotide sequence: TGTGCCAGCAGCTTGGGTCAGGGCGACCAGCCCCAGCATTTT.